This T cell receptor beta chain was identified in a study of blood T cells in healthy people across ages. The CDR3 runs 16 residues. CDR1 and CDR2 from the germline V gene are MNHEY and SVGAGI. Trimming stripped 4 bases from V and 2 bases from J, with 17 bases between. This clonotype came up a few times. The authors ran a second PCR of about 6 to 11 cycles using a sample-barcoded 5' primer and a J-beta primer mix. TCRdb re-analysed the 5' RACE reads in MiXCR, keeping a single row per CDR3 protein. The sample shows 1.5 million to 2 million distinct CDR3 sequences, roughly 27% of them seen only once. The receptor was derived from a woman between 25 and 40 years old in good health. V usage is TRBV6-5 and J usage is TRBJ1-2; D may be TRBD1 (5 bases). Sequenced input: blood. In DNA form, the CDR3 reads TGTGCCAGCAGTTGGCAGGGAAGGGATTTAAACTATGGCTACACCTTC. This sequence encodes CASSWQGRDLNYGYTF.